These T cell receptor beta chains were read from a single sample in a study of OX40 agonist ivuxolimab in advanced cancers. Here immunoSEQ multiplex PCR was the method, and the copy in TCRdb shows in-frame clones only, minus some. This table has tens of thousands of clones, around 85% appearing once. The sample was CD4+ or CD8+ T cells sorted from blood, taken in a trial of the OX40 agonist ivuxolimab. Every receptor here comes from an adult with an advanced solid tumor such as melanoma, head and neck, liver or kidney cancer. The CDR3 runs from the conserved cysteine through the conserved F or W. D genes are given only for firm matches. A clone size is listed for some rows: how often the clone was seen (once, few, many), or a class if it is expanded.

d_call: TRBD2; v_call: TRBV7-8; j_call: TRBJ2-5; clone_size: NA; cdr3_nt: TGTGCCAGCAGCTTACCGGGACTAGCGGGGAGGGGGACCCAGTACTTC; cdr3_aa: CASSLPGLAGRGTQYF
d_call: TRBD1; v_call: TRBV7-6; j_call: TRBJ2-7; clone_size: NA; cdr3_nt: TGTGCCAGCAGCCTCGACAGGGGCCCCTACGAGCAGTACTTC; cdr3_aa: CASSLDRGPYEQYF
d_call: NA; v_call: TRBV7-9; j_call: TRBJ1-2; clone_size: NA; cdr3_nt: TGTGCCAGCAGCTTAGAATGGGTTAGGCCCTACTACTATGGCTACACCTTC; cdr3_aa: CASSLEWVRPYYYGYTF
d_call: NA; v_call: TRBV14; j_call: TRBJ1-6; clone_size: few; cdr3_nt: TGTGCCAGCAGCCAAGATCATGCCTCACCCCTCCACTTT; cdr3_aa: CASSQDHASPLHF
d_call: NA; v_call: TRBV9; j_call: TRBJ2-3; clone_size: NA; cdr3_nt: TGTGCCAGCAGCGTCTATGACAGGCCTAGCACAGATACGCAGTATTTT; cdr3_aa: CASSVYDRPSTDTQYF
d_call: TRBD1; v_call: TRBV7-8; j_call: TRBJ1-5; clone_size: NA; cdr3_nt: TGTGCCAGCAGCACCAACAGGGGAGATCAGCCCCAGCATTTT; cdr3_aa: CASSTNRGDQPQHF
d_call: NA; v_call: TRBV6-5; j_call: TRBJ2-7; clone_size: NA; cdr3_nt: TGTGCCAGCAGTGATTTGGCCAACCTCTACGAGCAGTACTTC; cdr3_aa: CASSDLANLYEQYF
d_call: NA; v_call: TRBV5-1; j_call: TRBJ2-7; clone_size: NA; cdr3_nt: TGCGCCAGCAGGGACAGAGCCTACGAGCAGTACTTC; cdr3_aa: CASRDRAYEQYF
d_call: NA; v_call: TRBV4-1; j_call: TRBJ2-7; clone_size: NA; cdr3_nt: TGCGCCAGCAGCCAGAACTCCGGGACACAGTACGAGCAGTACTTC; cdr3_aa: CASSQNSGTQYEQYF
d_call: TRBD2; v_call: TRBV7-3; j_call: TRBJ2-5; clone_size: few; cdr3_nt: TGTGCCAGCAGCTTTGGGCCAATGGGGGGGCAAGAGACCCAGTACTTC; cdr3_aa: CASSFGPMGGQETQYF
d_call: TRBD2; v_call: TRBV6-5; j_call: TRBJ2-1; clone_size: NA; cdr3_nt: TGTGCCAGCCGGACCGGGGGGGGTCAAGACAATGAGCAGTTCTTC; cdr3_aa: CASRTGGGQDNEQFF
d_call: NA; v_call: TRBV9; j_call: TRBJ2-4; clone_size: NA; cdr3_nt: TGTGCCAGCAGCGTAGCTCCAGGGGCCAAAAACATTCAGTACTTC; cdr3_aa: CASSVAPGAKNIQYF
d_call: NA; v_call: TRBV29-1; j_call: TRBJ1-2; clone_size: once; cdr3_nt: TGCAGCATTGAAAGCGGGGGACATGGCTACACCTTC; cdr3_aa: CSIESGGHGYTF
d_call: NA; v_call: TRBV4-1; j_call: TRBJ1-1; clone_size: NA; cdr3_nt: TGCGCCAGCAGCTTCGGACCGAGAATGAACACTGAAGCTTTCTTT; cdr3_aa: CASSFGPRMNTEAFF
d_call: NA; v_call: TRBV2; j_call: TRBJ2-1; clone_size: NA; cdr3_nt: TGTGCCAGCACTAAGGGAACATTAGAGAATGAGCAGTTCTTC; cdr3_aa: CASTKGTLENEQFF
d_call: TRBD1; v_call: TRBV6-5; j_call: TRBJ2-3; clone_size: NA; cdr3_nt: TGTGCCAGCAGTTTCCGGGACAGCCATTTAGGGACGCAGTATTTT; cdr3_aa: CASSFRDSHLGTQYF
d_call: NA; v_call: TRBV29-1; j_call: TRBJ1-2; clone_size: NA; cdr3_nt: TGCAGCGTTGAAAGTGACACCTCTAACTATGGCTACACCTTC; cdr3_aa: CSVESDTSNYGYTF
d_call: TRBD2; v_call: TRBV7-2; j_call: TRBJ2-2; clone_size: NA; cdr3_nt: TGTGCCAGCAGCTTAGTAGCGGGGTATACCGGGGAGCTGTTTTTT; cdr3_aa: CASSLVAGYTGELFF
d_call: NA; v_call: TRBV19; j_call: TRBJ1-2; clone_size: NA; cdr3_nt: TGTGCCAGTAGTGCCCGGGACGGAGCCTATGGCTACACCTTC; cdr3_aa: CASSARDGAYGYTF
d_call: NA; v_call: TRBV5-1; j_call: TRBJ1-2; clone_size: NA; cdr3_nt: TGCGCCAGCAGCTTGAAGGGTACCTATGGCTACACCTTC; cdr3_aa: CASSLKGTYGYTF
d_call: NA; v_call: TRBV15; j_call: TRBJ1-2; clone_size: NA; cdr3_nt: TGTGCCACCAGCAGAGATCGAACAGATGGAGGCTACACCTTC; cdr3_aa: CATSRDRTDGGYTF
d_call: TRBD1; v_call: TRBV27; j_call: TRBJ2-7; clone_size: once; cdr3_nt: TGTGCCAGCAGGACGACAGGGGGCATCTACGAGCAGTACTTC; cdr3_aa: CASRTTGGIYEQYF
d_call: TRBD1; v_call: TRBV9; j_call: TRBJ2-3; clone_size: NA; cdr3_nt: TGTGCCAGCAGCTACCAGGACAGGGATTACACAGATACGCAGTATTTT; cdr3_aa: CASSYQDRDYTDTQYF
d_call: NA; v_call: TRBV5-1; j_call: TRBJ2-2; clone_size: NA; cdr3_nt: TGCGCCAGCAGTCGGAACAGGTACCCCCCCACCGGGGAGCTGTTTTTT; cdr3_aa: CASSRNRYPPTGELFF
d_call: NA; v_call: TRBV5-1; j_call: TRBJ2-3; clone_size: NA; cdr3_nt: TGCGCCAGCTCCTTTGGATCGGGGGATACGCAGTATTTT; cdr3_aa: CASSFGSGDTQYF
d_call: NA; v_call: TRBV7-2; j_call: TRBJ2-7; clone_size: NA; cdr3_nt: TGTGCCAGCAGCTTTGGCCAGACTTACGAGCAGTACTTC; cdr3_aa: CASSFGQTYEQYF
d_call: NA; v_call: TRBV7-2; j_call: TRBJ1-2; clone_size: NA; cdr3_nt: TGTGCCAGCAGCTTAGTGGTCGGGGATCGGCGCTACACCTTC; cdr3_aa: CASSLVVGDRRYTF
d_call: NA; v_call: TRBV9; j_call: TRBJ2-5; clone_size: NA; cdr3_nt: TGTGCCAGCAGCGTAGGGGTACAAGAGACCCAGTACTTC; cdr3_aa: CASSVGVQETQYF
d_call: NA; v_call: TRBV6-6; j_call: TRBJ1-2; clone_size: NA; cdr3_nt: TGTGCCAGCAGTTACGGACAGAACTATGGCTACACCTTC; cdr3_aa: CASSYGQNYGYTF
d_call: TRBD2; v_call: TRBV7-3; j_call: TRBJ2-2; clone_size: once; cdr3_nt: TGTGCCAGCAGCTTAAGGACTAGCGGGGGGAACACCGGGGAGCTGTTTTTT; cdr3_aa: CASSLRTSGGNTGELFF
d_call: TRBD2; v_call: TRBV6-5; j_call: TRBJ2-5; clone_size: NA; cdr3_nt: TGTGCCAGCAGTAGCGGGGGGGCACGAGAGACCCAGTACTTC; cdr3_aa: CASSSGGARETQYF
d_call: NA; v_call: TRBV29-1; j_call: TRBJ1-1; clone_size: NA; cdr3_nt: TGCAGCGTTGCGAGGGTGCAGGGGTATGAAGCTTTCTTT; cdr3_aa: CSVARVQGYEAFF
d_call: NA; v_call: TRBV28; j_call: TRBJ1-1; clone_size: NA; cdr3_nt: TGTGCCAGCAGTCACATCCGTCCGACTGAAGCTTTCTTT; cdr3_aa: CASSHIRPTEAFF
d_call: TRBD1; v_call: TRBV5-4; j_call: TRBJ2-1; clone_size: NA; cdr3_nt: TGTGCCAGCAGCACCGGGACAGGACCTGGGGATGAGCAGTTCTTC; cdr3_aa: CASSTGTGPGDEQFF
d_call: NA; v_call: TRBV6-4; j_call: TRBJ1-5; clone_size: NA; cdr3_nt: TGTGCCAGCCGACCGGGGGAAATGAGCAATCAGCCCCAGCATTTT; cdr3_aa: CASRPGEMSNQPQHF
d_call: NA; v_call: TRBV6-5; j_call: TRBJ1-2; clone_size: NA; cdr3_nt: TGTGCCAGCAGTTACATCAGGGTGGGGTTCTATGGCTACACCTTC; cdr3_aa: CASSYIRVGFYGYTF
d_call: NA; v_call: TRBV29-1; j_call: TRBJ1-5; clone_size: NA; cdr3_nt: TGCAGCGTTCGTCAGGACGGAAGCAATCAGCCCCAGCATTTT; cdr3_aa: CSVRQDGSNQPQHF
d_call: NA; v_call: TRBV6-4; j_call: TRBJ1-1; clone_size: NA; cdr3_nt: TGTGCCAGCAGTGCCTCTCAGAACACTGAAGCTTTCTTT; cdr3_aa: CASSASQNTEAFF
d_call: NA; v_call: TRBV5-4; j_call: TRBJ2-7; clone_size: once; cdr3_nt: TGTGCCAGCAGCAGCGGCAGGGAAGGCGAGCAGTACTTC; cdr3_aa: CASSSGREGEQYF
d_call: NA; v_call: TRBV7-3; j_call: TRBJ2-5; clone_size: NA; cdr3_nt: TGTGCCAGCAGCTTAAATTCAGGGTTTCAAGAGACCCAGTACTTC; cdr3_aa: CASSLNSGFQETQYF
d_call: NA; v_call: TRBV5-1; j_call: TRBJ1-5; clone_size: NA; cdr3_nt: TGCGCCAGCAGCTTGGGGGGGCCTGGTTATCAGCCCCAGCATTTT; cdr3_aa: CASSLGGPGYQPQHF
d_call: NA; v_call: TRBV28; j_call: TRBJ1-2; clone_size: NA; cdr3_nt: TGTGCCAGCAGTTCCGGGCCTAACTATGGCTACACCTTC; cdr3_aa: CASSSGPNYGYTF
d_call: TRBD2; v_call: TRBV9; j_call: TRBJ2-5; clone_size: NA; cdr3_nt: TGTGCCAGCAGCCGTAGCGGGGAGACCCAGTACTTC; cdr3_aa: CASSRSGETQYF
d_call: TRBD1; v_call: TRBV5-4; j_call: TRBJ1-4; clone_size: NA; cdr3_nt: TGTGCCAGCAGCGCGGACAGGGGATTTGAAAAACTGTTTTTT; cdr3_aa: CASSADRGFEKLFF
d_call: NA; v_call: TRBV15; j_call: TRBJ2-5; clone_size: NA; cdr3_nt: TGTGCCACCAGCAGAGGTCCAGGCTTAGAGAAAGAGACCCAGTACTTC; cdr3_aa: CATSRGPGLEKETQYF
d_call: NA; v_call: TRBV6-6; j_call: TRBJ1-5; clone_size: NA; cdr3_nt: TGTGCCAGCAGTTACACGGCCCTCGCTAATCAGCCCCAGCATTTT; cdr3_aa: CASSYTALANQPQHF
d_call: TRBD1; v_call: TRBV5-6; j_call: TRBJ1-2; clone_size: NA; cdr3_nt: TGTGCCAGCAGCTTCGGGAGGACAGGGGAGAACTATGGCTACACCTTC; cdr3_aa: CASSFGRTGENYGYTF